The 23 T cell receptor beta chains below all came from one sample that was sequenced in a study of T cells in Graves' hyperthyroidism and ophthalmopathy. Amplification targeted TCR beta CDR3 regions from RNA transcripts. RT-PCR in the first round (using the HTBI primer set) targeted the TCR CDR3. Using its own MiXCR run on the multiplex PCR reads, TCRdb lists one record per CDR3 protein. The table has over 450,000 distinct CDR3 sequences, approximately 15% seen once; the top ten hold under 20%. The sequencing sample was made of blood. The source is a woman between 18 and 30 years old with Graves' hyperthyroidism.

This clonotype was seen repeatedly, ten times or more. This chain links TRBV2 with TRBJ2-7; 11 positions agree with TRBD2. The CDR3 is 15 amino acids. The trim removed 7 bases at V and 0 bases at J, leaving 5 bases unmatched. Germline CDR1 is SNHLY and CDR2 is FYNNEI. CDR3 in DNA: TGTGCCAGCATCCCCACTAGCGGGAGCTCCTACGAGCAGTACTTC. This gives the protein CASIPTSGSSYEQYF.

This clonotype was counted ten times or more. The chain couples TRBV2 to TRBJ1-2; unclear D gene. The CDR3 extends over 13 amino acids. Germline V gene sequence: CDR1 SNHLY, CDR2 FYNNEI. Trimming stripped 10 bases from V and 4 bases from J, with 16 bases between. The CDR3 DNA follows: TGTGCCACCCCTCCGGGGATGAGCTATGGCTACACCTTC. The encoded protein is CATPPGMSYGYTF.

The table lists this clonotype with many counts. This chain connects TRBV6-1 to TRBJ1-6; no reliable D call. Trimming removed 1 base from V and 1 base from J, with 11 bases in between. This CDR3 is 17 amino acids long. Germline-derived CDR1 and CDR2 are MNHNS and SASEGT. CDR3 nucleotide sequence: TGTGCCAGCAGTGAAGGCGGAGGGAGGTCCTATAATTCACCCCTCCACTTT. Its protein is CASSEGGGRSYNSPLHF.

This clonotype was seen many times. The V call is TRBV29-1, the J call TRBJ1-2; D not certain. Trimming shortened V by 1 base and J by 1 base, and 10 bases separated the two germline ends. The CDR3 is 14 amino acids. In germline, CDR1 is SQVTM, CDR2 ANQGSEA. CDR3 loop: CSVEVAVDNYGYTF. The CDR3 nucleotides read TGCAGCGTTGAAGTGGCAGTCGATAACTATGGCTACACCTTC.

This clonotype has ten or more counts. The chain combines TRBV7-3 with TRBJ2-3; perhaps TRBD2 as D (5 bases). The CDR3 has 15 amino acids. V lost 6 bases and J lost 5, with 18 bases in between. Germline V gene lookup returns CDR1 SGHTA and CDR2 FQGTGA. The CDR3 sequence: CASSSVVQRQDTQYF. The CDR3 nucleotides are TGTGCCAGCAGTTCGGTGGTGCAGCGGCAAGATACGCAGTATTTT.

In its sample, this clonotype was seen many times. This sequence joins TRBV10-3 and TRBJ2-5; D might be TRBD1 or TRBD2, each matching 5 bases. V lost 6 bases and J 1 base, leaving 15 bases between the germline ends. The length of the CDR3 is 15 residues. Germline-derived CDR1 and CDR2 are ENHRY and SYGVKD. CDR3 DNA: TGTGCCATCAGCCGGGACGGGGATATCCAAGAGACCCAGTACTTC. It specifies CAISRDGDIQETQYF.

The chain carries TRBV20-1 and TRBJ1-1; 9 nucleotides agree with TRBD1. The CDR3 spans 14 residues. Germline loops: CDR1 DFQATT, CDR2 SNEGSKA (reference sequence). The CDR3 DNA follows: TGCAGCCCCCGGCGGACAGGGGTGAACACTGAAGCTTTCTTT. It is translated as CSPRRTGVNTEAFF.

There are a few counts of this clonotype. V gene TRBV5-4 combines with J gene TRBJ1-1; TRBD1 aligns across 11 bases. J lost 4 bases, V lost 0 bases, and 8 bases had no gene match. The length of the CDR3 is 17 residues. Germline V gene sequence: CDR1 SGHNT, CDR2 YYREEE (reference sequence). The CDR3: CASSLGQTGQGGTEAFF. In DNA form, the CDR3 reads TGTGCCAGCAGCTTGGGTCAGACGGGACAGGGGGGCACTGAAGCTTTCTTT.

The rearrangement joins TRBV6-1 to TRBJ1-1; 8 positions agree with TRBD1. J was trimmed by 1 base and V by 1 base; bases with no gene match: 5. This CDR3 has 16 amino acids. CDR1 and CDR2 from the germline V gene are MNHNS and SASEGT. The CDR3 protein is CASSEETGEGNTEAFF. In nucleotides, the CDR3 is TGTGCCAGCAGTGAAGAGACAGGGGAGGGGAACACTGAAGCTTTCTTT.

This clonotype was seen only a few times. The chain uses TRBV20-1 and TRBJ2-1; the match to TRBD2 covers 10 bases. The germline CDR1 and CDR2 sequences are DFQATT and SNEGSKA (reference sequence). The CDR3 is made up of 15 amino acids. Germline trimming cut 2 bases from V and 5 bases from J; bases unmatched to any gene: 6. The CDR3 sequence: CSARKLAGFNNEQFF. In DNA, the CDR3 is TGCAGTGCTAGAAAACTAGCGGGGTTTAACAATGAGCAGTTCTTC.

The chain couples TRBV4-1 to TRBJ2-1; 9 bases align to TRBD2. V gave up 6 bases and J gave up 2 bases; unmatched junction bases: 2. CDR3 length: 14 amino acids. From germline, CDR1 is MGHRA and CDR2 YSYEKL. CDR3 sequence: CASRSSGTYNEQFF. The CDR3 DNA follows: TGCGCCAGCAGATCTAGCGGGACCTACAATGAGCAGTTCTTC.

This clonotype has more than one count but fewer than ten. This chain links TRBV20-1 with TRBJ2-4; 7 bases fit TRBD2. The CDR3 runs to 17 residues. Looked up from germline, CDR1 is DFQATT and CDR2 is SNEGSKA (reference sequence). J gave up 0 bases and V 5 bases, and 13 bases lay outside the gene matches. The CDR3 DNA follows: TGCAGTGCTGGACCAGCGGGGTTAACTTTAGCCAAAAACATTCAGTACTTC. Translation: CSAGPAGLTLAKNIQYF.

This clonotype has a count of ten or more. The chain is built from TRBV12-3 or TRBV12-4 and TRBJ1-2, with TRBD1 matching 7 bases. The CDR3 runs 12 residues. The junction had 4 bases not matched to a gene; V was cut back by 7 bases and J by 5 bases. CDR3 sequence reads: CASTQGVYGYTF. CDR3 bases: TGTGCCAGCACCCAGGGGGTTTATGGCTACACCTTC.

With respect to this clonotype: The conserved final phenylalanine or tryptophan is absent from the CDR3, which likely points to a read error. The chain is built from TRBV20-1 and TRBJ2-3; maybe TRBD2 (7 bases). The germline V and J ends were trimmed by 2 bases and 3 bases, with 18 bases remaining between them. There are 16 residues in the CDR3. Germline CDR1 and CDR2: DFQATT and SNEGSKA (reference sequence). The CDR3 sequence is CSARRGAALGTDTQYL. DNA of the CDR3: TGCAGTGCTAGACGGGGGGCAGCCCTCGGGACAGATACGCAGTATCTT.

The rearrangement links TRBV6-2 or TRBV6-3 to TRBJ1-2; D perhaps matches TRBD1 (5 bases). This CDR3 region has 18 residues. CDR1 and CDR2 (germline): MNHEY, SVGEGT. Trimming shortened V by 2 bases and J by 4 bases, and 23 bases separated the two germline ends. The CDR3 reads CASSYPASPGQDPYGYTF. As DNA, the CDR3 is TGTGCCAGCAGTTACCCTGCATCCCCAGGGCAGGACCCCTATGGCTACACCTTC.

The CDR3 loop reads CASSYSISLAGGQETQYF. Written as DNA, the CDR3 is TGTGCCAGCAGTTACTCGATATCCCTAGCGGGGGGCCAAGAGACCCAGTACTTC. This chain uses TRBV6-6 with TRBJ2-5; 11 nucleotides match TRBD2. Germline V lookup: CDR1 MNHNY, CDR2 SVGAGI (reference sequence). The junction had 7 bases not matched to a gene; V was cut back by 0 bases and J by 1 base. The CDR3 is made up of 18 amino acids.

This clonotype was seen a handful of times. The chain is built from TRBV3-1 and TRBJ1-3; no definite D call. The CDR3 sequence is 15 residues long. Germline lookup yields CDR1 LGHDT and CDR2 YNNKEL (reference sequence). Trimming shortened V by 6 bases and J by 0 bases, and 12 bases separated the two germline ends. Here the CDR3 reads CASSHRAASGNTIYF. CDR3 bases: TGTGCCAGCAGTCATAGAGCGGCCTCTGGAAACACCATATATTTT.

The sample holds many counts of this clonotype. The CDR3 bases are TGTGCCTGGGGTTTTAGCACAGATACGCAGTATTTT. Translation: CAWGFSTDTQYF. V gene TRBV30 combines with J gene TRBJ2-3; D call uncertain. Trimming took off 5 bases at V and 0 bases at J, with 6 bases between the two ends. The CDR3 has 12 residues. Germline V gene sequence: CDR1 GTSNPN, CDR2 SVGIG (reference sequence).

The chain carries TRBV20-1 and TRBJ2-7; TRBD2 agrees at 7 bases. The ends lost 3 bases at V and 1 base at J; junction bases unmatched: 9. The CDR3 runs 15 residues. Germline V gene sequence: CDR1 DFQATT, CDR2 SNEGSKA (reference sequence). This chain's CDR3 is CSASYGGSISYEQYF. In nucleotides, the CDR3 is TGCAGTGCTAGTTACGGGGGGAGCATATCCTACGAGCAGTACTTC.

The sample holds many counts of this clonotype. This chain uses TRBV5-1 with TRBJ2-1; 9 nucleotides match TRBD2. CDR1 SGHRS and CDR2 YFSETQ come from the germline V gene. This CDR3 is 16 amino acids long. The J segment lost 5 bases and the V segment lost 4 bases, leaving 10 bases of the junction unmatched. The CDR3 DNA is TGCGCCAGCAGCGTCCATGGCCTAGCGGGGAACAATGAGCAGTTCTTC. Translated, it gives CASSVHGLAGNNEQFF.

This clonotype has at least ten counts. The rearrangement uses TRBV6-1 and TRBJ1-6; the D is unclear. The CDR3 contains 16 residues. The germline CDR1 and CDR2 sequences are MNHNS and SASEGT. V lost 8 bases and J lost 0, with 14 bases in between. The CDR3 reads CASRRSRSSYNSPLHF. The CDR3 nucleotides read TGTGCCAGCCGTCGGTCACGGAGCTCCTATAATTCACCCCTCCACTTT.

This chain connects TRBV18 to TRBJ1-4; D call uncertain. The CDR3 has 17 residues. The germline V gene encodes CDR1 KGHSH and CDR2 LQKENI. Trimming stripped 2 bases from V and 2 bases from J, with 15 bases between. CDR3 DNA sequence: TGTGCCAGCTCACCATTTATCTACGCGCGGACTAATGAAAAACTGTTTTTT. Translating gives CASSPFIYARTNEKLFF.

This clonotype was detected ten times or more. This chain connects TRBV11-3 to TRBJ2-7; D call uncertain. The CDR3 has 12 amino acids. Germline CDR1 reads SGHNT; CDR2 reads YENEEA. Trimming stripped 2 bases from V and 4 bases from J, with 6 bases between. The CDR3 sequence is CASSLREYEQYF. CDR3 DNA sequence: TGTGCCAGCAGCTTACGAGAATACGAGCAGTACTTC.